This T cell receptor (beta chain) was profiled in a study of blood T cell repertoires in COVID-19. TCRdb's copy holds only in-frame clones and misses some; the assay was immunoSEQ multiplex PCR. Among more than 150,000 clones listed, approximately 87% were seen once. CDR3 length: 13 amino acids. Trimming removed 5 bases at V and 1 base at J, with 11 bases between. Germline-derived CDR1 and CDR2 are SQVTM and ANQGSEA. The sequence derives from a woman between 65 and 79 years old with COVID-19, enrolled during active disease. Sequencing input: peripheral blood. The chain uses TRBV29-1 and TRBJ2-5, with a possible D match to TRBD1 (6 bases). The CDR3 protein is CSVPWGLQETQYF. For the CDR3, the DNA is TGCAGCGTTCCGTGGGGGCTCCAAGAGACCCAGTACTTC.